The text below deals with one T cell receptor (beta chain). Trimming removed 4 bases at V and 2 bases at J, with 5 bases between. The germline gives CDR1 MRHNA, CDR2 SNTAGT. The CDR3 extends over 13 amino acids. These data are taken from a study of control samples from healthy donors and cancer patients. Clones were read by immunoSEQ multiplex PCR, and TCRdb kept only the in-frame ones, dropping some. The top ten clones hold roughly 8.7% of a sample with about 130,000 clones, 75% to 95% of them seen once. The clonotype originates from a man younger than 35 in good health. Sequences were obtained from blood. The chain is built from TRBV6-4 and TRBJ2-2; D unclear. The CDR3 region has the DNA TGTGCCAGCAGTGCCGTTAACACCGGGGAGCTGTTTTTT. As protein: CASSAVNTGELFF.